This entry lists 32 T cell receptor beta chains sequenced from one sample in a study of beta chain features in type 1 diabetes. The isolated RNA, all of it, was reverse transcribed, so expressed TCRB transcripts were what got sequenced. Libraries were prepared by immunoSEQ multiplex PCR; TCRdb keeps only in-frame clonotypes and omits some of them. The sample holds 970,000 or so clones, roughly a sixth seen once. Sequenced material: naive CD4+ T cells from blood. The receptors were gathered from a woman aged 18-35 years in good health.

The rearrangement links TRBV18 to TRBJ2-2, with D possibly TRBD1 on 5 matching bases. Trimming cost V 4 bases and J 10 bases, with 13 bases left between them. CDR3 length: 13 residues. The germline CDR1 and CDR2 sequences are KGHSH and LQKENI. CDR3 loop: CASSLRASEELFF. CDR3 bases: TGTGCCAGCTCACTCAGGGCCTCGGAGGAGCTGTTTTTT.

The chain is built from TRBV15 and TRBJ1-1; TRBD1 is a possible D gene (5 bases). This CDR3 is built from 14 residues. V lost 1 base and J 7 bases, leaving 13 bases between the germline ends. Germline CDR1 and CDR2: LNHNV and YYDKDF (reference sequence). As DNA, the CDR3 is TGTGCCACCAGCAGAGCCAGGACTGGGGGTGAAGCTTTCTTT. Translating gives CATSRARTGGEAFF.

This chain uses TRBV21-1 with TRBJ2-3; the table assigns TRBD2, which was not confirmed against the DNA. TRBV21-1 is classified as a pseudogene. The CDR3 has 15 residues. The DNA of the CDR3 is TGTGCCAGCAGGAACCTAGCGGAGGGCACAGATACGCAGTATTTT. This codes for CASRNLAEGTDTQYF.

The chain is built from TRBV7-2 and TRBJ2-3; 8 bases align to TRBD1. The J segment lost 7 bases and the V segment lost 5 bases, leaving 14 bases of the junction unmatched. CDR3 length: 16 amino acids. Looked up from germline, CDR1 is SGHTA and CDR2 is FQGNSA. CDR3 DNA sequence: TGTGCCAGCAGCCCTCGTAGCGGACAGGGTGTATATACGCAGTATTTT. The encoded protein is CASSPRSGQGVYTQYF. The whole variable domain, remainder taken from reference TRBV7-2 and TRBJ2-3, is GAGVSQSPSNKVTEKGKDVELRCDPISGHTALYWYRQSLGQGLEFLIYFQGNSAPDKSGLPSDRFSAERTGGSVSTLTIQRTQQEDSAVYLCASSPRSGQGVYTQYFGPGTRLTVL.

J is TRBJ2-3 and V is TRBV6-1, with TRBD2 as a possible D gene (5 bases). The CDR3 runs 14 residues. V lost 4 bases and J 0 bases, leaving 8 bases between the germline ends. Per the germline V gene, CDR1 is MNHNS and CDR2 is SASEGT. As DNA, the CDR3 is TGTGCCAGCAGTGTTGAGCGGAGCACAGATACGCAGTATTTT. It translates to CASSVERSTDTQYF.

This clone was seen a few times. This chain connects TRBV6-6 to TRBJ2-1; no clear D gene. The CDR3 length is 15 residues. V shed 4 bases and J shed 4 bases, with 14 bases lying between them. Per the germline V gene, CDR1 is MNHNY and CDR2 is SVGAGI (reference sequence). The CDR3 loop reads CASSFQDPRYNEQFF. Written as DNA, the CDR3 is TGTGCCAGCAGTTTCCAGGACCCAAGATACAATGAGCAGTTCTTC.

This clone was seen only a few times. This chain uses TRBV6-5 with TRBJ2-5; TRBD2 matches 13 bases. In germline, CDR1 is MNHEY, CDR2 SVGAGI. Trimming at V came to 0 bases and at J to 6 bases, leaving 4 bases not matched to a gene. CDR3 size: 16 residues. Written as DNA, the CDR3 is TGTGCCAGCAGTTACTCTGGACTAGCGGGAGTCAAGACCCAGTACTTC. The encoded protein is CASSYSGLAGVKTQYF.

The V and J genes are TRBV6-1 and TRBJ1-5, with D unclear. This CDR3 spans 16 amino acids. Trimming pared 3 bases from V and 1 base from J, leaving 13 bases between. The germline CDR1 and CDR2 sequences are MNHNS and SASEGT. The CDR3 DNA reads as TGTGCCAGCAGTGACCCAATTGGAGGGAGCAATCAGCCCCAGCATTTT. Protein sequence: CASSDPIGGSNQPQHF.

This clone turned up a few times. Other DNA variants within this sample encode the same CDR3. The rearrangement links TRBV2 to TRBJ2-2; D is perhaps TRBD2 (6 bases). The V end was cut by 5 bases, the J end by 2 bases, with 12 bases between. The CDR3 runs to 15 residues. The germline V gene has CDR1 SNHLY and CDR2 FYNNEI. CDR3 DNA: TGTGCCAGCAGTCTTTGGGGGACTAACACCGGGGAGCTGTTTTTT. It translates to CASSLWGTNTGELFF.

This clone was recorded a few times. The V and J genes are TRBV29-1 and TRBJ2-3; the D gene is possibly TRBD2 (6 bases). Trimming left V 8 bases short and J 2 bases short, with 17 bases between. The germline gives CDR1 SQVTM, CDR2 ANQGSEA. The CDR3 is 14 residues long. The CDR3 region is CSLAIAGITDTQYF. The CDR3 DNA sequence: TGCAGCCTCGCGATCGCGGGAATCACAGATACGCAGTATTTT.

The chain is built from TRBV5-8 and TRBJ2-5; 14 bases are a match to TRBD2. V lost 2 bases, J lost 5 bases, and 11 bases stayed unmatched. The CDR3 runs 18 residues. Per the germline V gene, CDR1 is SGHTS and CDR2 is YDEGEE. The CDR3 DNA reads TGTGCCAGCAGCTTCGCTGGGACTAGCGGGAGTCAGGGGGAGACCCAGTACTTC. It yields the protein CASSFAGTSGSQGETQYF.

The CDR3 DNA reads TGCGCCAGCAGCTTTCGGTCCGGGACGGGAAGGACCGGGGAGCTGTTTTTT. Translation gives CASSFRSGTGRTGELFF. The chain recombines TRBV5-1 with TRBJ2-2; D tentatively reads TRBD1 or TRBD2 (5 bases each). Trimming removed 2 bases at V and 5 bases at J, with 19 bases between. The CDR3 covers 17 residues. The V gene's germline CDR1 is SGHRS and CDR2 YFSETQ.

The V call is TRBV5-4, the J call TRBJ2-7; D gene uncertain. This CDR3 contains 14 residues. Between the trimmed V and J ends, which lost 0 bases and 0 bases, there was a span of 7 bases. CDR1 SGHNT and CDR2 YYREEE come from the germline V gene (reference sequence). The CDR3 here is CASSLEVTSYEQYF. The CDR3 DNA follows: TGTGCCAGCAGCTTGGAGGTTACCTCCTACGAGCAGTACTTC.

The chain links TRBV27 to TRBJ2-1; 14 positions match TRBD2. Germline CDR1 reads MNHEY; CDR2 reads SMNVEV (reference sequence). The CDR3 covers 15 residues. J gave up 8 bases and V 5 bases, and 5 bases lay outside the gene matches. The CDR3 loop reads CASSQGLAGVDEQFF. DNA for the CDR3: TGTGCCAGCAGTCAGGGACTAGCGGGAGTGGATGAGCAGTTCTTC.

J is TRBJ2-7 and V is TRBV11-2; D ambiguous. This CDR3 spans 14 amino acids. The germline V gene encodes CDR1 SGHAT and CDR2 FQNNGV. V lost 4 bases and J lost 0, with 10 bases in between. CDR3 loop: CASSSSSSSYEQYF. The CDR3 coding sequence is TGTGCCAGCAGCTCCTCATCGAGCTCCTACGAGCAGTACTTC.

This clone has only one observation. The rearrangement uses TRBV9 and TRBJ2-5; tentatively, D is TRBD1 (5 bases). This CDR3 has 20 residues. Trimming pared 3 bases from V and 0 bases from J, leaving 27 bases between. Germline loops: CDR1 SGDLS, CDR2 YYNGEE. The CDR3 DNA reads as TGTGCCAGCAGCGGCCCAACAGGAAAACTGGCACCTTGGTACCAAGAGACCCAGTACTTC. It translates to CASSGPTGKLAPWYQETQYF.

About this clone itself: At the DNA level, this CDR3 is encoded by other sequences in the same sample as well. J is TRBJ2-1 and V is TRBV7-9; D is unclear. The CDR3 is made up of 12 amino acids. V dropped 2 bases and J dropped 4 bases, with 3 bases sitting between them. Germline V gives CDR1 SEHNR, CDR2 FQNEAQ (reference sequence). The CDR3 region is CASSLPYNEQFF. CDR3 in DNA: TGTGCCAGCAGCTTACCTTACAATGAGCAGTTCTTC.

The chain carries TRBV27 and TRBJ2-2, with D perhaps being TRBD1 or TRBD2 (5 bases each). This CDR3 has 16 amino acids. V was shortened by 2 bases and J by 4 bases, with 14 bases between the two germline ends. Germline V gene lookup returns CDR1 MNHEY and CDR2 SMNVEV (reference sequence). The CDR3 spells CASSLTGLHRTGELFF. The CDR3 DNA follows: TGTGCCAGCAGTTTAACAGGACTCCATCGCACCGGGGAGCTGTTTTTT.

V and J are TRBV5-4 and TRBJ2-2; the D gene could be TRBD1 or TRBD2 (5 bases each). CDR3 length: 13 amino acids. Germline CDR1 and CDR2: SGHNT and YYREEE (reference sequence). Deletions cut 2 bases from V and 6 bases from J, with 8 bases between. The CDR3: CASSFQGPGELFF. CDR3 in DNA: TGTGCCAGCAGCTTCCAGGGACCCGGGGAGCTGTTTTTT.

This chain links TRBV10-3 with TRBJ2-2; the D gene is possibly TRBD2 (6 bases). Between the trimmed V and J ends, which lost 6 bases and 0 bases, there was a span of 8 bases. Germline CDR1 reads ENHRY; CDR2 reads SYGVKD. The CDR3 is made up of 14 amino acids. The CDR3, as DNA: TGTGCCATCAGCGGGACTTCGAACACCGGGGAGCTGTTTTTT. This sequence encodes CAISGTSNTGELFF.

The chain joins TRBV20-1 to TRBJ2-1; D may be TRBD1 (6 bases). This CDR3 has 11 amino acids. V was clipped by 4 bases and J by 7 bases, with 8 bases between them. Per germline, CDR1 DFQATT and CDR2 SNEGSKA (reference sequence). Here the CDR3 reads CSATGENEQFF. The DNA for the CDR3 is TGCAGTGCTACAGGGGAAAATGAGCAGTTCTTC.

The chain couples TRBV4-2 to TRBJ1-3; tentative D call: TRBD1 (5 bases). Germline V CDR1 and CDR2: LGHNA, YNFKEQ. The ends were cut back, 0 bases at V and 4 bases at J, with 13 bases in the middle. The CDR3 totals 16 residues. CDR3 amino acids: CASSQEGAPGGNTIYF. CDR3 coding DNA: TGTGCCAGCAGCCAAGAAGGGGCGCCAGGGGGAAACACCATATATTTT.

This clone was counted a few times. The chain recombines TRBV18 with TRBJ1-2, with D perhaps TRBD1 (5 bases). Germline loops: CDR1 KGHSH, CDR2 LQKENI. The CDR3 runs 14 residues. Trimming cost V 5 bases and J 4 bases, with 14 bases left between them. CDR3 protein: CASSTVQGTYGYTF. CDR3 bases: TGTGCCAGCTCAACGGTCCAGGGAACCTATGGCTACACCTTC.

This clone showed up just a few times. This chain uses TRBV11-3 with TRBJ1-3; maybe TRBD1 (5 bases). The CDR3 is made up of 19 amino acids. The germline gives CDR1 SGHNT, CDR2 YENEEA. Trimming removed 7 bases at V and 1 base at J, with 26 bases between. CDR3 sequence (DNA): TGTGCCAGCAAGCCCGGCGAGTTTGACGGGGACGAATCTGGAAACACCATATATTTT. Translation gives CASKPGEFDGDESGNTIYF.

V and J are TRBV7-8 and TRBJ2-1; 9 nucleotides align to TRBD2. The V gene end was trimmed by 5 bases and the J gene end by 4 bases; junction bases not matched to a gene: 6. Germline V lookup: CDR1 SGHVS, CDR2 FQNEAQ. The CDR3 extends over 15 amino acids. The CDR3 region has the DNA TGTGCCAGCAGCGCGCGACTAGCGGTTTACAATGAGCAGTTCTTC. Amino acid sequence: CASSARLAVYNEQFF. The full variable domain, completed using reference TRBV7-8 and TRBJ2-1, is GAGVSQSPRYKVAKRGQDVALRCDPISGHVSLFWYQQALGQGPEFLTYFQNEAQLDKSGLPSDRFFAERPEGSVSTLKIQRTQQEDSAVYLCASSARLAVYNEQFFGPGTRLTVL.

CDR3 loop: CASSLYSGVREQYF. CDR3 DNA sequence: TGTGCCAGCAGTTTATATAGCGGGGTAAGGGAGCAGTACTTC. The V and J genes are TRBV28 and TRBJ2-7; TRBD2 aligns across 8 bases. This CDR3 is 14 amino acids long. Germline V gene data show CDR1 as MDHEN and CDR2 as SYDVKM. With 1 base clipped from V and 7 bases from J, the junction kept 6 bases outside the gene matches. The full variable domain, with the rest looked up from reference TRBV28 and TRBJ2-7, is DVKVTQSSRYLVKRTGEKVFLECVQDMDHENMFWYRQDPGLGLRLIYFSYDVKMKEKGDIPEGYSVSREKKERFSLILESASTNQTSMYLCASSLYSGVREQYFGPGTRLTVT.

This clone turned up a few times. V usage is TRBV7-8 and J usage is TRBJ2-1; D is perhaps TRBD1 (7 bases). Germline lookup yields CDR1 SGHVS and CDR2 FQNEAQ. V shed 0 bases and J shed 2 bases, with 11 bases lying between them. The CDR3 has 16 residues. This chain's CDR3 is CASSLAGGQPYNEQFF. The CDR3 nucleotides read TGTGCCAGCAGCTTAGCGGGGGGACAGCCCTACAATGAGCAGTTCTTC.

The J gene is TRBJ1-1, the V gene TRBV11-2; D gene ambiguous. V lost 5 bases and J lost 4, with 8 bases in between. Germline CDR1 is SGHAT and CDR2 is FQNNGV. The CDR3 consists of 12 residues. The CDR3 DNA sequence: TGTGCCAGCAGCCCTTCGGGCACTGAAGCTTTCTTT. The encoded protein is CASSPSGTEAFF.

The rearrangement uses TRBV7-9 and TRBJ1-2; TRBD1 matches at 7 bases. With 6 bases clipped from V and 4 bases from J, the junction kept 8 bases outside the gene matches. This CDR3 spans 14 amino acids. The V gene's germline CDR1 is SEHNR and CDR2 FQNEAQ (reference sequence). The CDR3 nucleotides are TGTGCCAGCAGGCCTCGGGACAGCACCTATGGCTACACCTTC. Residues: CASRPRDSTYGYTF.

The V call is TRBV6-5, the J call TRBJ2-6; D not resolved. The germline V gene has CDR1 MNHEY and CDR2 SVGAGI. The V end was cut by 5 bases, the J end by 1 base, with 9 bases between. The CDR3 covers 15 residues. This chain's CDR3 is CASSLRSSGANVLTF. CDR3 in DNA: TGTGCCAGCAGTCTCCGGTCTTCTGGGGCCAACGTCCTGACTTTC.

The chain combines TRBV5-4 with TRBJ1-2; 7 nucleotides agree with TRBD1. The CDR3 runs to 16 residues. Trimming took 3 bases from V and 3 from J; bases not matched to a gene: 11. Looked up from germline, CDR1 is SGHNT and CDR2 is YYREEE (reference sequence). CDR3 amino acids: CASSSGGQGVHYGYTF. CDR3 sequence (DNA): TGTGCCAGCAGCTCCGGGGGGCAGGGGGTACACTATGGCTACACCTTC. Full variable domain (remainder filled in from reference TRBV5-4 and TRBJ1-2): ETGVTQSPTHLIKTRGQQVTLRCSSQSGHNTVSWYQQALGQGPQFIFQYYREEENGRGNFPPRFSGLQFPNYSSELNVNALELDDSALYLCASSSGGQGVHYGYTFGSGTRLTVV.

This clone was seen only a few times. This sequence joins TRBV6-4 and TRBJ2-1; 11 positions agree with TRBD2. The CDR3 is made up of 14 amino acids. CDR1 and CDR2 (germline): MRHNA, SNTAGT. Losses at the gene ends were 4 bases for V and 6 bases for J; bases not matched to a gene: 2. The CDR3 sequence is CASSGLAGGNEQFF. CDR3 bases: TGTGCCAGCAGTGGTCTAGCGGGAGGCAATGAGCAGTTCTTC.